The 19 T cell receptor beta chains presented below share a single source sample, sequenced in a study of cytomegalovirus exposure and HLA in healthy donors (dated by TCRdb to the late 2010s). Library prep was done by the immunoSEQ multiplex PCR assay. A mixture of 60 forward primers for TCR Vbeta segments and 13 reverse primers for TCR Jbeta segments was used in the multiplex PCR. Imported from immuneACCESS, the table was reduced by TCRdb to in-frame sequences with V and J called. These copies leave out some clones; in studies compared against another copy, an unresolved V gene accounts for under half, and the cause of the remainder is not known. Present in this sample are fewer than 75,000 clones, roughly four fifths of which were seen just once. The ten largest clonotypes hold approximately 4.3% of the sample. Sequences were obtained from PBMCs. The receptor source for this set is a man aged 25 to 45 in good health and CMV-seronegative.

The chain carries TRBV7-9 and TRBJ2-1; 10 bases line up with TRBD2. J was trimmed by 1 base and V by 5 bases; bases with no gene match: 11. CDR1 and CDR2 (germline): SEHNR, FQNEAQ (reference sequence). This CDR3 spans 18 amino acids. The CDR3 loop reads CASSGWTSGKRSYNEQFF. The DNA of the CDR3 is TGTGCCAGCAGCGGATGGACTAGCGGAAAAAGGTCCTACAATGAGCAGTTCTTC.

V is TRBV9 and J is TRBJ2-7, with TRBD2 as a possible D gene (7 bases). The CDR3 spans 16 residues. Trimming left V 0 bases short and J 2 bases short, with 15 bases between. Germline CDR1 reads SGDLS; CDR2 reads YYNGEE. Here the CDR3 DNA reads TGTGCCAGCAGCGTAGAGGGGGGGGGCCCAACCTACGAGCAGTACTTC. Protein product: CASSVEGGGPTYEQYF.

Here the CDR3 reads CASSPRATDTQYF. The CDR3 DNA reads TGTGCCAGCAGCCCGAGAGCCACAGATACGCAGTATTTT. The chain links TRBV7-9 to TRBJ2-3; D ambiguous. With 5 bases removed from V and 2 bases from J, the gap between germline ends came to 8 bases. Germline V gene lookup returns CDR1 SEHNR and CDR2 FQNEAQ (reference sequence). CDR3 length equals 13 residues.

This clone has a single count. The rearrangement uses TRBV7-2 and TRBJ2-1; D is uncertain. The CDR3 has 12 residues. Trimming took 2 bases from V and 9 from J, leaving 8 bases between them. CDR1 and CDR2 from the germline V gene are SGHTA and FQGNSA. CDR3 loop: CASSLLLPEQFF. In DNA, the CDR3 is TGTGCCAGCAGCTTACTGCTACCTGAGCAGTTCTTC.

The V gene is TRBV19, the J gene TRBJ2-1; 15 positions agree with TRBD2. This CDR3 comprises 16 residues. V shed 7 bases, J shed 7 bases, and the junction held 8 bases outside the gene matches. The germline CDR1 and CDR2 sequences are LNHDA and SQIVND (reference sequence). The CDR3 DNA is TGTGCCAGTACCGAGGGACTAGCGGGGGGTTTTAATGAGCAGTTCTTC. It encodes CASTEGLAGGFNEQFF.

The V and J genes are TRBV25-1 and TRBJ1-2, with D maybe TRBD1 (6 bases). The germline gives CDR1 MGHDK, CDR2 SYGVNS. V was trimmed by 1 base and J by 1 base, leaving 16 bases between them. The CDR3 covers 17 residues. In DNA form, the CDR3 reads TGTGCCAGCAGTGAATGGGGGGGCCGGGAGTTTAACTATGGCTACACCTTC. Its translation is CASSEWGGREFNYGYTF.

The V and J genes are TRBV28 and TRBJ1-2; D not resolved. Germline CDR1 MDHEN, CDR2 SYDVKM. With 6 bases removed from V and 8 bases from J, the gap between germline ends came to 19 bases. The CDR3 covers 14 residues. CDR3 residues: CASSLREALRGYTF. The DNA of the CDR3 is TGTGCCAGCAGCCTGCGGGAAGCCCTCCGAGGCTACACCTTC.

The chain links TRBV11-3 to TRBJ1-2; D is ambiguous. CDR3 size: 13 residues. Germline V gives CDR1 SGHNT, CDR2 YENEEA. The ends were cut back, 5 bases at V and 5 bases at J, with 12 bases in the middle. This chain's CDR3 is CASSRREGYGYTF. For the CDR3, the DNA is TGTGCCAGCAGCCGGCGGGAGGGATATGGCTACACCTTC.

The chain is built from TRBV23-1 and TRBJ2-7, with D hard to call. TRBV23-1 falls under the ORF class, with uncertain function. The CDR3 extends over 15 amino acids. V gave up 0 bases and J gave up 1 base, with 10 bases separating them. CDR3 bases: TGCGCCAGCAGTCAATCAGGAGAACAATCCTACGAGCAGTACTTC. Residues: CASSQSGEQSYEQYF.

This sequence joins TRBV2 and TRBJ1-5; 8 bases match TRBD1. J was trimmed by 6 bases and V by 6 bases; bases with no gene match: 7. The CDR3 covers 14 residues. The germline CDR1 and CDR2 sequences are SNHLY and FYNNEI. The CDR3 DNA reads as TGTGCCAGCAGGCCCGGGACAGGTGGTCAGCCCCAGCATTTT. This gives the protein CASRPGTGGQPQHF.

This clone was seen a few times. The CDR3 region is CASSEYRGSPLHF. CDR3 nucleotides: TGTGCCAGCAGTGAATACAGGGGTTCACCCCTCCACTTT. The chain combines TRBV6-1 with TRBJ1-6; 7 bases fit TRBD1. This CDR3 comprises 13 residues. V shed 2 bases, J shed 9 bases, and the junction held 1 base outside the gene matches. The germline gives CDR1 MNHNS, CDR2 SASEGT.

The genes are TRBV7-3 and TRBJ2-7, with 7 bases matching TRBD1. The length of the CDR3 is 14 residues. From germline, CDR1 is SGHTA and CDR2 FQGTGA. The ends lost 5 bases at V and 0 bases at J; junction bases unmatched: 4. CDR3 region: CASSLQGSSYEQYF. The DNA of the CDR3 is TGTGCCAGCAGCCTACAGGGGTCCTCCTACGAGCAGTACTTC. Drawing the rest from reference TRBV7-3 and TRBJ2-7, the complete variable domain is GAGVSQTPSNKVTEKGKYVELRCDPISGHTALYWYRQSLGQGPEFLIYFQGTGAADDSGLPNDRFFAVRPEGSVSTLKIQRTERGDSAVYLCASSLQGSSYEQYFGPGTRLTVT.

The table lists this clone with a count of one. This chain connects TRBV6-6 to TRBJ2-1; 11 bases fit TRBD2. From germline, CDR1 is MNHNY and CDR2 SVGAGI (reference sequence). V dropped 4 bases and J dropped 4; count of bases not matched to a gene: 6. The CDR3 has 16 amino acids. CDR3 in DNA: TGTGCCAGCAGTTTCCCCGGGACTAGCGGTTACAATGAGCAGTTCTTC. Its protein product is CASSFPGTSGYNEQFF.

The V gene is TRBV7-9, the J gene TRBJ1-5; 8 positions match TRBD1. Germline V CDR1 and CDR2: SEHNR, FQNEAQ (reference sequence). J lost 5 bases, V lost 4 bases, and 19 bases had no gene match. The CDR3 sequence is 19 residues long. This CDR3 is CASSSGPFGQGESHQPQHF. DNA for the CDR3: TGTGCCAGCAGCTCAGGCCCCTTTGGACAGGGAGAATCGCATCAGCCCCAGCATTTT. Complete variable domain (other parts from reference TRBV7-9 and TRBJ1-5): DTGVSQNPRHKITKRGQNVTFRCDPISEHNRLYWYRQTLGQGPEFLTYFQNEAQLEKSRLLSDRFSAERPKGSFSTLEIQRTEQGDSAMYLCASSSGPFGQGESHQPQHFGDGTRLSIL.

This clone was counted a single time. This chain uses TRBV5-1 with TRBJ2-3; D perhaps matches TRBD1 (5 bases). The CDR3 spans 15 residues. Trimming shortened V by 0 bases and J by 3 bases, and 11 bases separated the two germline ends. Germline CDR1 SGHRS, CDR2 YFSETQ. The CDR3 DNA reads as TGCGCCAGCAGCTTGGTGATTGACAGTACAGATACGCAGTATTTT. This codes for CASSLVIDSTDTQYF.

This clone was recorded a few times. The chain joins TRBV6-1 to TRBJ2-5; D may be TRBD2 (5 bases). V lost 2 bases and J 1 base, leaving 11 bases between the germline ends. This CDR3 comprises 15 residues. Germline loops: CDR1 MNHNS, CDR2 SASEGT. This CDR3 reads CASSELSGTQETQYF. The CDR3 DNA reads as TGTGCCAGCAGTGAACTGAGCGGCACCCAAGAGACCCAGTACTTC.

The V and J genes are TRBV20-1 and TRBJ1-1, with 8 bases fitting TRBD1. This CDR3 is 11 amino acids long. V was clipped by 6 bases and J by 11 bases; unmatched bases: 8. Per germline, CDR1 DFQATT and CDR2 SNEGSKA (reference sequence). The CDR3 spells CSAPGGRWAFF. The DNA of the CDR3 is TGCAGTGCCCCAGGGGGCCGGTGGGCTTTCTTT.

J is TRBJ2-5 and V is TRBV4-1; tentative D call: TRBD2 (6 bases). The V gene lost 4 bases and the J gene lost 4 bases, with 19 bases spanning the gap. Germline V gene data show CDR1 as MGHRA and CDR2 as YSYEKL. This CDR3 has 16 residues. The CDR3 region has the DNA TGCGCCAGCAGCCCCCCGGTGGCAGCGGGTCGAGAGACCCAGTACTTC. This translates into CASSPPVAAGRETQYF.

The CDR3 region is CAISDGQGGGELFF. CDR3 in DNA: TGTGCCATCAGTGACGGACAGGGAGGCGGGGAGCTGTTTTTT. The V and J genes are TRBV10-3 and TRBJ2-2; 8 nucleotides match TRBD1. The J segment lost 7 bases and the V segment lost 3 bases, leaving 4 bases of the junction unmatched. The CDR3 is 14 amino acids. Germline loops: CDR1 ENHRY, CDR2 SYGVKD.